This T cell receptor (beta chain) stems from a study of STAT3 mutations in large granular lymphocyte leukemia (dated by TCRdb to between 2018 and 2021). A note on the overall study: In roughly half of the longitudinally sequenced T-LGLL patients, canonical activating STAT3 mutations were detected. One or more immunosuppressive therapy regimens were given to more than half of T-LGLL patients, and hematologic response was seen in about 40% of the treated patients. To reconstruct clonal hierarchy and dynamics, serial deep sequencing of TCRbeta CDR3 and STAT3 was performed in patients with T-cell large granular lymphocyte leukemia. From an initial cohort of hundreds of LGL patients, roughly 17 representative T-LGLL cases were chosen for longitudinal sequencing of TCRbeta and STAT3. As controls within the study, a couple of patients with natural killer LGL leukemia were also sequenced longitudinally. On average, sequencing was done at 3.5 to 4 time points per patient, with the number of samplings ranging from 2 to 8.

The CDR3 spans 13 residues, from the cysteine through the phenylalanine. Left in the record is the CDR3 DNA by itself, 39 bases read in frame from the first base. The V and J ends are trimmed by 3 bases and 1 base, leaving 6 bases between them. The germline V gene sets CDR1 to KGHSH and CDR2 to LQKENI. The research as a whole found: Because codominant clonotypes persisted in some patients, a small but highly pathogenic clone may have been missed. In 6 of 18 patients, TCR clonotype switching occurred after therapy, and every newly emerging clone was STAT3 wild type. Dominant TCR clone burden was found to exceed STAT3 mutant burden in several patients, suggesting that STAT3 mutation arose secondarily within a pre-expanded clone. Because no samples were available when a clone first appeared, clonal expansion had to be inferred from samplings taken at other points. Variable intervals between samplings and differing treatment regimens complicated linking therapy response to changes in TCR clonal burden. At least one immunodominant TCRbeta clonotype was present in every T-LGLL patient, and multiple immunodominant subclonotypes appeared in about half of the T-LGLL patients.

TCRbeta libraries were sequenced on an Illumina MiSeq, and an average of around 41,000 productive templates per sample was obtained. The immunoSEQ assay, which uses multiplex PCR amplification, was used to generate TCRbeta CDR3 libraries. In the original analysis: Repertoire diversity was calculated as previously defined, and values close to 0 indicated extremely monoclonal samples. Not all clones reach the TCRdb copy of this immuneACCESS table, which keeps in-frame sequences only. Checked studies attribute under half of the gap to unresolved V genes and leave the rest unexplained. V and J calls and clone size follow that table, whereas D and trimming were derived from the DNA. In all, the sample holds 12,000 or so clones, and approximately 83% of those were seen once. The leading ten clones occupy less than 90% of the sample. Concerning this clone itself: Its antigen remains undetermined. Qualities for individual bases were not recorded, and no much larger clone is one base off.

DNA was extracted from blood mononuclear cells, with the same DNA used for both TCR and STAT3 sequencing. Input material: peripheral blood mononuclear cells. This clonotype was sampled from an older man with T-cell large granular lymphocyte leukemia. Some clones in this sample may be carry-over from other donors' samples. The age is the age at diagnosis. This chain is built from TRBV18 and TRBJ2-5, with no confidently assigned D gene. The DNA reads as follows: TGTGCCAGCTCACCGGGCAGCCAAGAGACCCAGTACTTC. The resulting protein is CASSPGSQETQYF.